This T cell receptor (beta chain) came from a study of blood T cell repertoires in COVID-19. Whole-study context: Samples representing acute and convalescent COVID-19 were sourced from the United States, Italy and Spain. Sample material is recorded as cDNA or gDNA derived from T cells, B-cell-depleted T cells, or PBMCs.

This clone was recorded once. CDR3 length equals 15 residues. Germline V gene lookup returns CDR1 SNHLY and CDR2 FYNNEI. V shed 7 bases and J 2 bases; nucleotides not matched to a gene: 8. Methods used by the authors: Amplification of reference gene primers was used by the study to estimate nucleated cell counts. Produced via immunoSEQ multiplex PCR; TCRdb's table is partial and in-frame only. V, J and clone size derive from that table, while D and trimming were established from the DNA sequence. In the table there are under 200,000 clones, more than 70% of which are singletons. Sequencing was performed on peripheral blood. This chain connects TRBV2 to TRBJ2-3; 8 bases agree with TRBD1. This sequence was found in a man aged 18 to 29 with active or convalescent COVID-19. The CDR3, as DNA: TGTGCCAGCAAACTGGACAGGGACCTCACAGATACGCAGTATTTT. Residues: CASKLDRDLTDTQYF.